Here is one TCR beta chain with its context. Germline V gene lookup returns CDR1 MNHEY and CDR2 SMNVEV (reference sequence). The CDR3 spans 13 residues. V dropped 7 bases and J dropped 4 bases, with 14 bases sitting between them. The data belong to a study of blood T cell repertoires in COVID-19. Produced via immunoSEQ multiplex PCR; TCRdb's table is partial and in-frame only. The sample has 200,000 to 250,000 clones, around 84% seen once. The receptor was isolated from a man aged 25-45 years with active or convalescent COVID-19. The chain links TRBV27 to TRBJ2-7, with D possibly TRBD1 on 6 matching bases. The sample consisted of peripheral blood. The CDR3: CASTQTGIYEQYF. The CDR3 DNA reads TGTGCCAGCACCCAGACAGGAATATACGAGCAGTACTTC.